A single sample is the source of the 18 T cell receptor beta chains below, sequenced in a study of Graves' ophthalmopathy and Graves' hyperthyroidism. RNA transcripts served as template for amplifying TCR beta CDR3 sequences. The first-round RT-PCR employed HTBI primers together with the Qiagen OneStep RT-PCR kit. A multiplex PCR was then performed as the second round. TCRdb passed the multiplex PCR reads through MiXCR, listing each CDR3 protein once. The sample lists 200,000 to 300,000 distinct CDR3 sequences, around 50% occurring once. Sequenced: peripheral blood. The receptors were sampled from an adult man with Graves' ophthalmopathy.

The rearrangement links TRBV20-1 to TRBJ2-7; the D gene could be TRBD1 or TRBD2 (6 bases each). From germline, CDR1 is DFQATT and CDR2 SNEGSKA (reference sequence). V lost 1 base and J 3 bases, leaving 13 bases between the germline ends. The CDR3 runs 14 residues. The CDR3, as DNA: TGCAGTGCTAGAGGGGACGGGGGCCTCTACGAGCAGTACTTC. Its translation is CSARGDGGLYEQYF.

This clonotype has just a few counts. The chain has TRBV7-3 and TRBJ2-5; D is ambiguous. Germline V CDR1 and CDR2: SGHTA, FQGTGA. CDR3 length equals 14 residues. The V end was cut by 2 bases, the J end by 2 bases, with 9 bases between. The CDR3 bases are TGTGCCAGCAGCTTAGGGCGTCGGCAAGAGACCCAGTACTTC. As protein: CASSLGRRQETQYF. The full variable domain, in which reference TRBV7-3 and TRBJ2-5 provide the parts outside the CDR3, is GAGVSQTPSNKVTEKGKYVELRCDPISGHTALYWYRQSLGQGPEFLIYFQGTGAADDSGLPNDRFFAVRPEGSVSTLKIQRTERGDSAVYLCASSLGRRQETQYFGPGTRLLVL.

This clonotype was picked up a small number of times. The CDR3 region is CASTPGQGVFVGYTF. In DNA form, the CDR3 reads TGTGCCAGTACCCCGGGACAGGGGGTTTTTGTTGGCTACACCTTC. The chain uses TRBV19 and TRBJ1-2; 11 bases agree with TRBD1. V trimming: 7 bases; J trimming: 7 bases; junction bases outside the gene matches: 11. Germline values: CDR1 LNHDA, CDR2 SQIVND (reference sequence). The CDR3 extends over 15 amino acids.

This CDR3 is CASSQGGGGLYTGELFF. CDR3 DNA: TGTGCCAGCAGTCAAGGGGGAGGGGGCCTCTACACCGGGGAGCTGTTTTTT. V is TRBV2 and J is TRBJ2-2; D could derive from TRBD1 or TRBD2 (7 bases each). Germline V gene data show CDR1 as SNHLY and CDR2 as FYNNEI. V dropped 5 bases and J dropped 3 bases, with 19 bases sitting between them. This CDR3 spans 17 amino acids. Supplemented by reference TRBV2 and TRBJ2-2, the full variable domain reads EPEVTQTPSHQVTQMGQEVILRCVPISNHLYFYWYRQILGQKVEFLVSFYNNEISEKSEIFDDQFSVERPDGSNFTLKIRSTKLEDSAMYFCASSQGGGGLYTGELFFGEGSRLTVL.

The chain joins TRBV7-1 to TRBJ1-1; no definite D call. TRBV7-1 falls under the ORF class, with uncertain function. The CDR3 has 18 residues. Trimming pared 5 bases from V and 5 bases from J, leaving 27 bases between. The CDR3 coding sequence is TGTGCCAGCAGCCCATGGGGTAGGTACTCGCCGATGGTTACTGAAGCTTTCTTT. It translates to CASSPWGRYSPMVTEAFF.

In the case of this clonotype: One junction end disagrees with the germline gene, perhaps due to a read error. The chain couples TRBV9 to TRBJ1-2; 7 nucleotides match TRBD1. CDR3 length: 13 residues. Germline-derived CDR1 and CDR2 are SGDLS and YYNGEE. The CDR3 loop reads CACSPDRETGYTF. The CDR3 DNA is TGTGCCTGCAGCCCCGACAGGGAAACGGGCTACACCTTC.

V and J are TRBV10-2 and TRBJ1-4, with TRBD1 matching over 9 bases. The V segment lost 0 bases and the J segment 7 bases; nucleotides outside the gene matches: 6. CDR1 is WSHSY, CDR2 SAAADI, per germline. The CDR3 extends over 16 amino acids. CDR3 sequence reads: CASSESSWTGAEKLFF. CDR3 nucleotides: TGCGCCAGCAGTGAGTCTTCTTGGACAGGGGCTGAAAAACTGTTTTTT.

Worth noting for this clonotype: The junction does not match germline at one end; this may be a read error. For the CDR3, the DNA is TGTGCCAGCAGTGAATTTACTAGCGGGGGGACGGGCTACGAGCAGTACTTC. Amino acid sequence: CASSEFTSGGTGYEQYF. The chain links TRBV10-3 to TRBJ2-7; 12 bases agree with TRBD2. CDR3 length: 17 residues. CDR1 is ENHRY and CDR2 is SYGVKD in the germline V gene.

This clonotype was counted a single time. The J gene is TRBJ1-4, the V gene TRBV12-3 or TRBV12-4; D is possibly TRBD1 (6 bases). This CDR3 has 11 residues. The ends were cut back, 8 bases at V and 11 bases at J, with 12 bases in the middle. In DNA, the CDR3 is TGTGCCAGCGGAGTAGGACAGAAACTGTTTTTT. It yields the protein CASGVGQKLFF.

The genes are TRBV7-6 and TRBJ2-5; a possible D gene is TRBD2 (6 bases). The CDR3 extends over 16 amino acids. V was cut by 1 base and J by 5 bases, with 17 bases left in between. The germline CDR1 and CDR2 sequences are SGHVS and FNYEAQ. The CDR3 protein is CASSLGLRGTTETQYF. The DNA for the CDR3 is TGTGCCAGCAGCTTAGGCCTTCGGGGGACGACGGAGACCCAGTACTTC.

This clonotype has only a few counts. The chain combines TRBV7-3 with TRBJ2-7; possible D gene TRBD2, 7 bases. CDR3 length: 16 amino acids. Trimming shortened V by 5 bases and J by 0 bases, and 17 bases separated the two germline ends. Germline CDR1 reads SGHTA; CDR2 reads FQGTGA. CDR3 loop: CASSLRGGESSYEQYF. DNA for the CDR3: TGTGCCAGCAGCCTCAGAGGGGGGGAAAGCTCCTACGAGCAGTACTTC.

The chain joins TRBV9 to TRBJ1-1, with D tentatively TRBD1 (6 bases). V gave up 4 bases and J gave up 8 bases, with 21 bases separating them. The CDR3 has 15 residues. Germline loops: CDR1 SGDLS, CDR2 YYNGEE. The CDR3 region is CASSPSGGRNFEAFF. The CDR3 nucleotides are TGTGCCAGCAGCCCATCGGGGGGCCGCAATTTCGAAGCTTTCTTT. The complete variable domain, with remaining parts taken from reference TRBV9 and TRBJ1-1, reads DSGVTQTPKHLITATGQRVTLRCSPRSGDLSVYWYQQSLDQGLQFLIQYYNGEERAKGNILERFSAQQFPDLHSELNLSSLELGDSALYFCASSPSGGRNFEAFFGQGTRLTVV.

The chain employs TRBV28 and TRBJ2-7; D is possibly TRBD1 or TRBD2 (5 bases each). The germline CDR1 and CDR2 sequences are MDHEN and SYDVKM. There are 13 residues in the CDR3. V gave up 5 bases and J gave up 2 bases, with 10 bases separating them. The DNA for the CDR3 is TGTGCCAGCAGTACTGGGGGACCCTACGAGCAGTACTTC. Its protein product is CASSTGGPYEQYF.

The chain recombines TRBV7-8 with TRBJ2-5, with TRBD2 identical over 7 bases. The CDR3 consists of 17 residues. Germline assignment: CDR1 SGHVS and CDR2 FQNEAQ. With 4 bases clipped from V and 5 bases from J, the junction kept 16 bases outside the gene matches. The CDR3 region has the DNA TGTGCCAGCAGCTCCAGAGCTAGCGGTTTCAAGGTGGAGACCCAGTACTTC. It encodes CASSSRASGFKVETQYF.

The CDR3 DNA is TGTGCCAGCAGCCACAGAAACTATGGCTACACCTTC. Translating it yields CASSHRNYGYTF. The V call is TRBV7-2, the J call TRBJ1-2; D is unclear. Trimming took 5 bases from V and 2 from J, leaving 6 bases between them. In germline, CDR1 is SGHTA, CDR2 FQGNSA. The CDR3 totals 12 residues.

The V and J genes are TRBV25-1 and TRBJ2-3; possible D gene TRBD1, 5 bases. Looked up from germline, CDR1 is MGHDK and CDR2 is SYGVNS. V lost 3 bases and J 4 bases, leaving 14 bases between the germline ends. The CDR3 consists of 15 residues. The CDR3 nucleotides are TGTGCCAGCAGTGACCACACCAGGGTCCCAGATACGCAGTATTTT. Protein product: CASSDHTRVPDTQYF.

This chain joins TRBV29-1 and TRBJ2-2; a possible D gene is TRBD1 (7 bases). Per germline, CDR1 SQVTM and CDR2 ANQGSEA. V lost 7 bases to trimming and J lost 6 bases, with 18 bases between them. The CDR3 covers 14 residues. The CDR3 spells CSAIWAGGSGELFF. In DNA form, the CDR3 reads TGCAGCGCTATATGGGCAGGGGGGTCCGGGGAGCTGTTTTTT.

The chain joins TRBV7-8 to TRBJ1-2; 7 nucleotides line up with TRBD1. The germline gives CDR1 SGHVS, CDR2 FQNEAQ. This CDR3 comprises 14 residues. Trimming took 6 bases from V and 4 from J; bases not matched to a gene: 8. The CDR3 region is CASSAPDRAYGYTF. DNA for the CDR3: TGTGCCAGCAGTGCCCCCGACAGGGCCTATGGCTACACCTTC.